This T cell receptor beta chain emerged from a study of T cell repertoires in cytomegalovirus infection. Study-wide background: Peptides in the study included HLA-C-restricted and HLA-B-restricted CMV epitopes. In public TCR beta signatures, there were indications of both CMV infection and matching HLA type. Study-wide results and caveats: HLA-C-restricted CMV-specific TCR beta clonotypes were dominant in the ex vivo response. Public TCR beta family frequency separated CMV-and-HLA carriers, including in an independent cohort.

The CDR3 runs to 16 residues. The junction had 12 bases not matched to a gene; V was cut back by 8 bases and J by 4 bases. Germline CDR1 is MNHEY and CDR2 is SVGEGT. This clonotype was seen more than once but under ten times. Its antigen is undetermined. From the reads, TCRdb called clonotypes with MiXCR, one entry per CDR3 protein. The sample carries hundreds of thousands of distinct CDR3 sequences, around 30% recorded once. This clonotype was sampled from a human donor in good health (CMV status not recorded). Some clones in this sample may be carry-over from other donors' samples. Sequences were derived from cultured PBMCs, sampled from culture after CMV antigen stimulation. The rearrangement uses TRBV6-2 or TRBV6-3 and TRBJ2-3; 10 bases align to TRBD1. Written as DNA, the CDR3 is TGTGCCAGCGGACGGGGGGACAGGGGATCCGCAGATACGCAGTATTTT. Its protein is CASGRGDRGSADTQYF.